The TCR beta chain under discussion was sequenced for a study of early T cells in non-severe SARS-CoV-2 infection. Study-wide background: Sequencing of bulk RNA from unsorted whole blood was done, without chain pairing.

Study findings and constraints: VDJdb matches were skewed toward anti-spike CD8 T cell responses.

This clonotype was counted between two and nine times. Its antigen is unknown. Attached unique molecular identifiers marked individual cDNA molecules. TCRdb reanalysed the 5' RACE reads using MiXCR and keeps one entry per CDR3 protein. The table includes 55,000 to 75,000 distinct CDR3 sequences, about 8.4% detected once. CDR1 is GTSNPN, CDR2 SVGIG, per germline (reference sequence). Trimming removed 4 bases from V and 3 bases from J, with 16 bases in between. The CDR3 totals 14 residues. Sequences were obtained from whole blood. J is TRBJ2-7 and V is TRBV30, with a weak D call TRBD1 (6 bases). The receptor's source is an adult who was a healthcare worker with PCR-confirmed SARS-CoV-2 infection or an uninfected control (not recorded which). CDR3 sequence (DNA): TGTGCCTGGACCAAACCGGGACACGACTACGAGCAGTACTTC. It specifies CAWTKPGHDYEQYF.